These 6 T cell receptor beta chains came from one sample sequenced in a study of blood T cell repertoires in COVID-19. The protocol was immunoSEQ multiplex PCR, while the TCRdb copy is restricted to in-frame clones and leaves out a portion. The repertoire holds more than 55,000 clones, with around 83% as singletons. Input material: peripheral blood. The receptor source for this set is a woman older than 75 with acute or convalescent COVID-19.

This chain joins TRBV11-2 and TRBJ2-1; the match to TRBD2 covers 12 bases. Germline lookup yields CDR1 SGHAT and CDR2 FQNNGV. V gave up 5 bases and J gave up 6 bases; unmatched junction bases: 5. The CDR3 has 15 residues. CDR3 nucleotides: TGTGCCAGCAGCCCGGTGGGACTAGCGGGCAATGAGCAGTTCTTC. Translating it yields CASSPVGLAGNEQFF.

This clone is a singleton in its sample. The chain couples TRBV7-2 to TRBJ1-5; a weak D match, TRBD1 (5 bases). V was trimmed by 5 bases and J by 3 bases, leaving 11 bases between them. Germline CDR1 is SGHTA and CDR2 is FQGNSA. This CDR3 has 14 residues. CDR3 amino acids: CASSLGLPNQPQHF. The CDR3 coding sequence is TGTGCCAGCAGCCTGGGACTGCCCAATCAGCCCCAGCATTTT.

This rearrangement joins TRBV6-1 to TRBJ1-4; 8 positions match TRBD1. The length of the CDR3 is 14 residues. CDR1 and CDR2 from the germline V gene are MNHNS and SASEGT. Germline trimming cut 3 bases from V and 6 bases from J; bases unmatched to any gene: 3. The CDR3 protein is CASSDRGLDEKLFF. CDR3 DNA: TGTGCCAGCAGTGACAGGGGGCTGGATGAAAAACTGTTTTTT.

The chain uses TRBV5-1 and TRBJ2-7, with TRBD2 identical over 15 bases. V gave up 4 bases and J gave up 6 bases; unmatched junction bases: 2. CDR1 is SGHRS, CDR2 YFSETQ, per germline. The CDR3 extends over 14 amino acids. CDR3 nucleotides: TGCGCCAGCAGCGCGGGACTAGCGGGGGGCGAGCAGTACTTC. Residues: CASSAGLAGGEQYF. Drawing the rest from reference TRBV5-1 and TRBJ2-7, the complete variable domain is KAGVTQTPRYLIKTRGQQVTLSCSPISGHRSVSWYQQTPGQGLQFLFEYFSETQRNKGNFPGRFSGRQFSNSRSEMNVSTLELGDSALYLCASSAGLAGGEQYFGPGTRLTVT.

The chain joins TRBV6-5 to TRBJ2-5; 11 nucleotides line up with TRBD1. Germline trimming cut 6 bases from V and 4 bases from J; bases unmatched to any gene: 4. Germline V gives CDR1 MNHEY, CDR2 SVGAGI. The CDR3 totals 14 residues. CDR3 protein: CASRDRGRGETQYF. CDR3 in DNA: TGTGCCAGCAGGGACAGGGGGCGCGGAGAGACCCAGTACTTC.

This clone was detected a few times. The CDR3 DNA sequence: TGTGCCAGCAGCCATTCATGGCTAGCGGGTGAAGAGACCCAGTACTTC. It specifies CASSHSWLAGEETQYF. The chain uses TRBV3-1 (or the pseudogene TRBV3-2) and TRBJ2-5; 8 bases line up with TRBD2. Germline V gives CDR1 LGHDT, CDR2 YNNKEL (reference sequence). The CDR3 has 16 amino acids. V gave up 3 bases and J gave up 3 bases; unmatched junction bases: 9.